The clone carrying this TCR beta chain has more than one count but fewer than ten. Documented time point: newly diagnosed GD, antithyroid drugs for less than 3 months. From RNA extracted from PBMCs, the TCR library was made. Clinicians diagnosed Graves' disease using American Thyroid Association guidelines. Germline CDR1 and CDR2: SGHDN and FVKESK. The CDR3 runs 17 residues. The V end was cut by 1 base, the J end by 8 bases, with 21 bases between. The data derive from a study of regulatory T cells in long-lasting Graves disease. Arm-PCR of CDR3 regions with iRepertoire HTBI primers generated TCR beta libraries. Authors' methods: Identification yielded 60 or so TRBV and 13 to 15 TRBJ segments across samples. Via MiXCR, TCRdb re-called the multiplex PCR reads, giving one row per CDR3 protein. The V and J calls and clone size are TCRdb's, not the authors'. The sample contains roughly 420,000 distinct CDR3 sequences, less than 15% of which appear only once.

This sample was also put to use in a study of T cells in Graves' hyperthyroidism and ophthalmopathy. That paper adds: Over 18 months, lack of ophthalmopathy progression marked Graves' hyperthyroidism as stable. The primer set for the first-round RT-PCR of the TCR CDR3 was HTBI.

The clonotype comes from a woman between 50 and 59 years old with Graves disease. V gene TRBV14 combines with J gene TRBJ2-1, with D tentatively TRBD2 (5 bases). Sequenced material: peripheral blood mononuclear cells (PBMCs), taken at new diagnosis, from a patient treated with antithyroid drugs. As DNA, the CDR3 is TGTGCCAGCAGCCAAGCGGCCGGGGTCCACCGAAAGTATGAGCAGTTCTTC. Protein sequence: CASSQAAGVHRKYEQFF.